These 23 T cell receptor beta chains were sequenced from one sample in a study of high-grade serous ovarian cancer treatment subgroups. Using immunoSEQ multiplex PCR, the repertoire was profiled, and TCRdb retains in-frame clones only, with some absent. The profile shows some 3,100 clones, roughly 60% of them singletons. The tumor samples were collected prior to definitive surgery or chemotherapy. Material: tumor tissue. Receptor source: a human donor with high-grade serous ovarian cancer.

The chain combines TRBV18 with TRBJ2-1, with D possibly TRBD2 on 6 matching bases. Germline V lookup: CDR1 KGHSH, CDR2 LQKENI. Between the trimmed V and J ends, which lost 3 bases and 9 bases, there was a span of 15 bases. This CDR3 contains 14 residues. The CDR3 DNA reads TGTGCCAGCTCACCCTCTACGGGGGTTGTTGAGCAGTTCTTC. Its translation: CASSPSTGVVEQFF. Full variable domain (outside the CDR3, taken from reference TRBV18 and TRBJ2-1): NAGVMQNPRHLVRRRGQEARLRCSPMKGHSHVYWYRQLPEEGLKFMVYLQKENIIDESGMPKERFSAEFPKEGPSILRIQQVVRGDSAAYFCASSPSTGVVEQFFGPGTRLTVL.

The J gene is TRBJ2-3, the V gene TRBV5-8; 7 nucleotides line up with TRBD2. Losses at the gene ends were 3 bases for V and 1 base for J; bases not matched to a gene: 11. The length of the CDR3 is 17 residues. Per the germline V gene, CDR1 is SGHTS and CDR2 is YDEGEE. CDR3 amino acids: CASSSETSLKGTDTQYF. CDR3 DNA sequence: TGTGCCAGCAGCTCTGAGACTAGCTTGAAAGGCACAGATACGCAGTATTTT.

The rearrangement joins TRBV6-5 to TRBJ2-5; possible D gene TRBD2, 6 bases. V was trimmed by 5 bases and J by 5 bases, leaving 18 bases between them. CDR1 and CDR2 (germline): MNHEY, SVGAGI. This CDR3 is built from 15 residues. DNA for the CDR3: TGTGCCAGCAGTATCGGTGGAGGGCTCGAGGAGACCCAGTACTTC. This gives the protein CASSIGGGLEETQYF.

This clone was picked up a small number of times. For the CDR3, the DNA is TGTGCCAGCAGCCCCCCCCGCCCCGAAGAGACCCAGTACTTC. Its protein product is CASSPPRPEETQYF. This chain joins TRBV13 and TRBJ2-5; no definite D call. The germline gives CDR1 PRHDT, CDR2 FYEKMQ (reference sequence). The V and J ends lost 5 bases and 3 bases respectively, with 13 bases between them. The length of the CDR3 is 14 residues.

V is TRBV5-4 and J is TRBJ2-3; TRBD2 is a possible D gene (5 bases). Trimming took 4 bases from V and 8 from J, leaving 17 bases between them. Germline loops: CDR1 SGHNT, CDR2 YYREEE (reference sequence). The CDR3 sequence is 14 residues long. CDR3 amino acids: CASSAEVSAGTQYF. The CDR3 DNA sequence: TGTGCCAGCAGCGCCGAGGTTAGCGCCGGTACGCAGTATTTT.

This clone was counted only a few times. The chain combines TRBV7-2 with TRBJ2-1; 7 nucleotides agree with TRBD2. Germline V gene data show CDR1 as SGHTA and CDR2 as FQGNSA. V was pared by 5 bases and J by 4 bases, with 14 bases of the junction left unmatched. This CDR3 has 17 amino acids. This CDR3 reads CASSPSPGLRGYNEQFF. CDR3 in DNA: TGTGCCAGCAGCCCCAGCCCGGGACTACGGGGGTACAATGAGCAGTTCTTC.

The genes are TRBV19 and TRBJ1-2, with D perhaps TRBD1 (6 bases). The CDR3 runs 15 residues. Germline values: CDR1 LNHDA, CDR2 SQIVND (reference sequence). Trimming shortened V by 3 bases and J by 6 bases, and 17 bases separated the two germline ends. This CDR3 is CASSIGRGRIDGYTF. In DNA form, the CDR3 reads TGTGCCAGTAGTATTGGCAGGGGAAGGATTGATGGCTACACCTTC. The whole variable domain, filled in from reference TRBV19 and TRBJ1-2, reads DGGITQSPKYLFRKEGQNVTLSCEQNLNHDAMYWYRQDPGQGLRLIYYSQIVNDFQKGDIAEGYSVSREKKESFPLTVTSAQKNPTAFYLCASSIGRGRIDGYTFGSGTRLTVV.

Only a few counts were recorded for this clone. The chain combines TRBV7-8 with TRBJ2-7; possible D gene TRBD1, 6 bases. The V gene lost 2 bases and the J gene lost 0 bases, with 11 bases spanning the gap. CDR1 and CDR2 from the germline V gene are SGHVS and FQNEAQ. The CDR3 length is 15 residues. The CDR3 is CASSLFQGPSYEQYF. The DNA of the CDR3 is TGTGCCAGCAGCTTATTCCAGGGGCCCTCCTACGAGCAGTACTTC. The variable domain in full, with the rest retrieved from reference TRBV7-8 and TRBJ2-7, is GAGVSQSPRYKVAKRGQDVALRCDPISGHVSLFWYQQALGQGPEFLTYFQNEAQLDKSGLPSDRFFAERPEGSVSTLKIQRTQQEDSAVYLCASSLFQGPSYEQYFGPGTRLTVT.

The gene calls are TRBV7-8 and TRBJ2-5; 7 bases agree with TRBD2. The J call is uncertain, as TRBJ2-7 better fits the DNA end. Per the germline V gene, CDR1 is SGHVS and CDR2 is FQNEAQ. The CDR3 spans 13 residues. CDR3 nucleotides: TGTGCCAGCAGCTTAGATTGGGGGGGCGAGCAGTACTTC. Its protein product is CASSLDWGGEQYF.

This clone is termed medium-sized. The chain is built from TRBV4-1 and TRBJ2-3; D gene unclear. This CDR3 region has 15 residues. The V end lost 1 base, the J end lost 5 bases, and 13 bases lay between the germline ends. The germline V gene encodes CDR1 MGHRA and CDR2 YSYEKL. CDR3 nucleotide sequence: TGCGCCAGCAGCCAAGGATATCTTCGCGGAGATACGCAGTATTTT. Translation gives CASSQGYLRGDTQYF.

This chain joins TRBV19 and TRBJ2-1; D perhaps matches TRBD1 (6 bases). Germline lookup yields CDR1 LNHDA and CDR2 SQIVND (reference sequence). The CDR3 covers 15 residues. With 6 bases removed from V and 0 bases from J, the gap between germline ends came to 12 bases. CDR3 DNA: TGTGCCAGTAGGGTCGACAGGAGCTCCTACAATGAGCAGTTCTTC. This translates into CASRVDRSSYNEQFF.

Here the CDR3 DNA reads TGTGCCAGCTCACCACCGGCGGGCTCGGGGAATGAGCAGTTCTTC. Protein sequence: CASSPPAGSGNEQFF. V and J are TRBV18 and TRBJ2-1, with D perhaps TRBD2 (5 bases). The germline CDR1 and CDR2 sequences are KGHSH and LQKENI. Trimming took off 0 bases at V and 7 bases at J, with 13 bases between the two ends. This CDR3 is 15 amino acids long.

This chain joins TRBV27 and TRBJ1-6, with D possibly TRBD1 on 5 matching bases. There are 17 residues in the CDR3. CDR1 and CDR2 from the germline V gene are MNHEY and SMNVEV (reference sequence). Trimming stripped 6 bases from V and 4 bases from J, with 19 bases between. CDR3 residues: CASREWTSGPYNSPLHF. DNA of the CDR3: TGTGCCAGCAGGGAGTGGACATCCGGACCTTATAATTCACCCCTCCACTTT.

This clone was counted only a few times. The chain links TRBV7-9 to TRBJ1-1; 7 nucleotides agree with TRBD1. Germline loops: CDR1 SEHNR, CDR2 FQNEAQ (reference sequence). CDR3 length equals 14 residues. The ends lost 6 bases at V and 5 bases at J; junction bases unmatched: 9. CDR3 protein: CASRSITGETEAFF. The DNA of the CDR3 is TGTGCCAGCAGGTCAATCACAGGGGAGACTGAAGCTTTCTTT.

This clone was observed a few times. The CDR3 region is CASSTTNNRGLDEAFF. The CDR3 nucleotides read TGTGCCAGCAGCACGACGAATAACAGGGGGCTGGATGAAGCTTTCTTT. V and J are TRBV7-9 and TRBJ1-1; 9 bases are a match to TRBD1. CDR1 is SEHNR and CDR2 is FQNEAQ in the germline V gene (reference sequence). This CDR3 is built from 16 residues. V shed 5 bases and J 7 bases; nucleotides not matched to a gene: 14.

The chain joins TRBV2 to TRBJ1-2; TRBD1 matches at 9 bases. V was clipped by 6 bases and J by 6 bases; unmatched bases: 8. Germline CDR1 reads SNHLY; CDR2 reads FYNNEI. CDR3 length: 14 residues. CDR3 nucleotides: TGTGCCAGCAGGGCAGGACAGGGGTTTAATGGCTACACCTTC. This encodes CASRAGQGFNGYTF.

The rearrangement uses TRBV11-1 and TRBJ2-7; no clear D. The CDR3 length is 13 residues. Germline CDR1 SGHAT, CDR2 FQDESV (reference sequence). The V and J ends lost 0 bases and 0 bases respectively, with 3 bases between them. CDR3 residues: CASSLAVSYEQYF. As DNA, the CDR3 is TGTGCCAGCAGCTTAGCGGTCTCCTACGAGCAGTACTTC.

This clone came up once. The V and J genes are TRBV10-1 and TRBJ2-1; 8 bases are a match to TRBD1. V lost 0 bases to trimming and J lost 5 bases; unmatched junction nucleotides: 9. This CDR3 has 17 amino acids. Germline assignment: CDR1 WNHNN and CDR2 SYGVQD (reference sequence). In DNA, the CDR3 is TGCGCCAGCAGTGAGTCGAGGGACAGGTCGGGGGACAATGAGCAGTTCTTC. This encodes CASSESRDRSGDNEQFF.

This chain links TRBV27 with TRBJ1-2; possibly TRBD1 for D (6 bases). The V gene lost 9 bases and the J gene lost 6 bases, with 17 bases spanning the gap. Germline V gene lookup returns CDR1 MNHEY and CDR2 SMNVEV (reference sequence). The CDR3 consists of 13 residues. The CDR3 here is CASRGTKGNGYTF. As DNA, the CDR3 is TGTGCCAGTCGAGGGACAAAGGGTAATGGCTACACCTTC.

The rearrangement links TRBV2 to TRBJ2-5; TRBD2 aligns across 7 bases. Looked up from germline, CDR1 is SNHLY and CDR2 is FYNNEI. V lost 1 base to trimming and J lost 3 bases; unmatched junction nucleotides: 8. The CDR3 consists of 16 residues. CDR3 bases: TGTGCCAGCAGTGAAGTATTTGTGGGGACTAAAGAGACCCAGTACTTC. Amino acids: CASSEVFVGTKETQYF. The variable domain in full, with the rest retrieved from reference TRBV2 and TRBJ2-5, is EPEVTQTPSHQVTQMGQEVILRCVPISNHLYFYWYRQILGQKVEFLVSFYNNEISEKSEIFDDQFSVERPDGSNFTLKIRSTKLEDSAMYFCASSEVFVGTKETQYFGPGTRLLVL.

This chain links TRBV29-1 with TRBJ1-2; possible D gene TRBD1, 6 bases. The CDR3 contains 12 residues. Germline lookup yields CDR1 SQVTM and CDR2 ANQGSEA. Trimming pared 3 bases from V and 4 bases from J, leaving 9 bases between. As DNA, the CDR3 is TGCAGCGTTGACAGGGGAAGCTATGGCTACACCTTC. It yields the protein CSVDRGSYGYTF.

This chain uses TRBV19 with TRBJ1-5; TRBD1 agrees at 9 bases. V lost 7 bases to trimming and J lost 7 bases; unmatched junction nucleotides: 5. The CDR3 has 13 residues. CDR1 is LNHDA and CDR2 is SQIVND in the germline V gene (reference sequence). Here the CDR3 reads CASISDRGQPQHF. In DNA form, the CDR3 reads TGTGCCAGTATTTCCGACAGGGGGCAGCCCCAGCATTTT.

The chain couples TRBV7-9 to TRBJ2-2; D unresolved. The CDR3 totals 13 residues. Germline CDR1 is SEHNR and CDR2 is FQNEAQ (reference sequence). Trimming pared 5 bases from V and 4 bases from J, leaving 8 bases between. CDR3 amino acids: CASSPVLTGELFF. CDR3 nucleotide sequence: TGTGCCAGCAGCCCGGTGCTCACCGGGGAGCTGTTTTTT. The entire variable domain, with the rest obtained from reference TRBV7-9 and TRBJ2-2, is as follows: DTGVSQNPRHKITKRGQNVTFRCDPISEHNRLYWYRQTLGQGPEFLTYFQNEAQLEKSRLLSDRFSAERPKGSFSTLEIQRTEQGDSAMYLCASSPVLTGELFFGEGSRLTVL.